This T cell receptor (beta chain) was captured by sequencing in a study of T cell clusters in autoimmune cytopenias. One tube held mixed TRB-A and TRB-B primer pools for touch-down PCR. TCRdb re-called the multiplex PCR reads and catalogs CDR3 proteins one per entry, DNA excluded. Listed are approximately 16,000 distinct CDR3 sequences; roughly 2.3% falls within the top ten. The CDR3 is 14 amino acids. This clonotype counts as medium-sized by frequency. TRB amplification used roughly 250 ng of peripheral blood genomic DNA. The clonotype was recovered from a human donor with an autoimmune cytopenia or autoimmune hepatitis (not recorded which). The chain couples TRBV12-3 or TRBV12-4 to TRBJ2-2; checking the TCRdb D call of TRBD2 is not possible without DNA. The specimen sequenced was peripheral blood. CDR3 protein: CASSSGLPTGELFF.